Given below is one T cell receptor (beta chain) in context. The authors' processing: Estimated nucleated cell counts came from reference gene primer amplification. Here immunoSEQ multiplex PCR was the method, and the copy in TCRdb shows in-frame clones only, minus some. V and J calls and clone size are as listed in that table; D and trimming were resolved from the DNA. The sample records some 150,000 clones, around 83% being singletons. This record comes from a study of blood T cell repertoires in COVID-19. Background on the study: Material from acute and convalescent COVID-19 was sourced from the United States, Italy and Spain. In each case, the material was cDNA or gDNA derived from T cells, B-cell-depleted T cells, or PBMCs.

Trimming cost V 7 bases and J 6 bases, with 15 bases left between them. Germline assignment: CDR1 LGHDT and CDR2 YNNKEL (reference sequence). This CDR3 is 13 amino acids long. The chain joins TRBV3-1 (or the pseudogene TRBV3-2) to TRBJ1-1, with a tentative D call TRBD1 (6 bases). The sample was peripheral blood. The sequence was collected from a woman at least 80 years old in a cohort sampled during active or convalescent COVID-19. The chain's CDR3 is CASNGRGAAEAFF. The CDR3 DNA follows: TGTGCCAGCAATGGCAGGGGTGCGGCTGAAGCTTTCTTT.